One and the same sample provided the 10 T cell receptor beta chains below, sequenced in a study of blood T cell repertoires in COVID-19. TCRdb's table, derived via immunoSEQ multiplex PCR, lists solely in-frame clones and lacks some. The sample contains about 260,000 clones, roughly nine tenths of which appear only once. Sample: PBMCs or T cells enriched from blood (not recorded which). Every receptor here comes from a woman aged 50 to 60 who had recovered from COVID-19.

CDR3 DNA sequence: TGTGCCAGCTCACCAATCAGGGATCAGCCCCAGCATTTT. Translated: CASSPIRDQPQHF. This chain uses TRBV18 with TRBJ1-5; D perhaps matches TRBD1 (5 bases). The CDR3 totals 13 residues. CDR1 is KGHSH, CDR2 LQKENI, per germline. The V end was cut by 2 bases, the J end by 5 bases, with 7 bases between.

J is TRBJ2-2 and V is TRBV7-2; D possibly corresponds to TRBD2 (7 bases). This CDR3 contains 19 residues. Germline V gives CDR1 SGHTA, CDR2 FQGNSA. V lost 3 bases and J 1 base, leaving 21 bases between the germline ends. The CDR3 protein is CASSFTPTGRGRNTGELFF. CDR3 DNA: TGTGCCAGCAGCTTCACACCCACAGGGCGGGGGCGGAACACCGGGGAGCTGTTTTTT.

The rearrangement uses TRBV19 and TRBJ2-7; 11 positions agree with TRBD1. The V and J ends lost 9 bases and 5 bases, in that order; junction bases with no gene match: 3. The germline CDR1 and CDR2 sequences are LNHDA and SQIVND (reference sequence). The CDR3 sequence is 12 residues long. CDR3 nucleotides: TGTGCCAGCGGGACAGGGGGTCACGAGCAGTACTTC. Protein sequence: CASGTGGHEQYF.

The rearrangement joins TRBV4-3 to TRBJ2-3; D unresolved. With 4 bases removed from V and 5 bases from J, the gap between germline ends came to 10 bases. Germline values: CDR1 LGHNA, CDR2 YSLEER. The CDR3 extends over 13 amino acids. The CDR3, as DNA: TGCGCCAGCAGCCGTAGCCATGGAGATACGCAGTATTTT. It yields the protein CASSRSHGDTQYF.

The J gene is TRBJ1-4, the V gene TRBV28; 9 bases match TRBD1. Germline-derived CDR1 and CDR2 are MDHEN and SYDVKM. Trimming took 3 bases from V and 5 from J; bases not matched to a gene: 4. This CDR3 comprises 15 residues. The CDR3: CASSFSTGGNEKLFF. DNA for the CDR3: TGTGCCAGCAGTTTCTCCACAGGGGGCAATGAAAAACTGTTTTTT.

The CDR3 protein is CATSARPGQGDTQYF. The CDR3 DNA is TGTGCCACCAGCGCCCGACCGGGGCAGGGGGATACGCAGTATTTT. The rearrangement uses TRBV15 and TRBJ2-3; weak D call: TRBD1 (6 bases). The V end lost 5 bases, the J end lost 6 bases, and 18 bases lay between the germline ends. CDR3 length equals 15 residues. The germline gives CDR1 LNHNV, CDR2 YYDKDF (reference sequence).

The CDR3 region has the DNA TGTGCCGCTTCGACAGGGGGCAGTTATGGCTACACCTTC. Its protein product is CAASTGGSYGYTF. J is TRBJ1-2 and V is TRBV10-3; 10 bases map to TRBD1. Germline loops: CDR1 ENHRY, CDR2 SYGVKD. Unmatched junction bases numbered 8, after V lost 11 bases and J lost 5 bases. This CDR3 is built from 13 residues.

DNA for the CDR3: TGTGCCAGCACCCGACGAGGTTTCACTGAAGCTTTCTTT. Translating it yields CASTRRGFTEAFF. The chain carries TRBV5-6 and TRBJ1-1; D is unclear. CDR1 is SGHDT, CDR2 YYEEEE, per germline. The CDR3 is made up of 13 amino acids. V was shortened by 6 bases and J by 4 bases, with 13 bases between the two germline ends. Full variable domain (outside the CDR3, taken from reference TRBV5-6 and TRBJ1-1): DAGVTQSPTHLIKTRGQQVTLRCSPKSGHDTVSWYQQALGQGPQFIFQYYEEEERQRGNFPDRFSGHQFPNYSSELNVNALLLGDSALYLCASTRRGFTEAFFGQGTRLTVV.

Comment on this clone: Other DNA sequences from this sample encode an identical CDR3 as well. The genes are TRBV7-2 and TRBJ1-1; perhaps TRBD1 as D (6 bases). Trimming pared 2 bases from V and 1 base from J, leaving 8 bases between. From germline, CDR1 is SGHTA and CDR2 FQGNSA. The CDR3 totals 14 residues. The CDR3, as DNA: TGTGCCAGCAGCTTAACAGGGCAGAACACTGAAGCTTTCTTT. This translates into CASSLTGQNTEAFF. The entire variable domain, with the rest obtained from reference TRBV7-2 and TRBJ1-1, is as follows: GAGVSQSPSNKVTEKGKDVELRCDPISGHTALYWYRQSLGQGLEFLIYFQGNSAPDKSGLPSDRFSAERTGGSVSTLTIQRTQQEDSAVYLCASSLTGQNTEAFFGQGTRLTVV.

Written as DNA, the CDR3 is TGTGCCAGCAGTCTGCGGATGAGGACTGAAGCTTTCTTT. This sequence encodes CASSLRMRTEAFF. The rearrangement uses TRBV6-5 and TRBJ1-1; no clear D gene. The CDR3 spans 13 residues. From germline, CDR1 is MNHEY and CDR2 SVGAGI. V was cut by 5 bases and J by 5 bases, with 12 bases left in between.